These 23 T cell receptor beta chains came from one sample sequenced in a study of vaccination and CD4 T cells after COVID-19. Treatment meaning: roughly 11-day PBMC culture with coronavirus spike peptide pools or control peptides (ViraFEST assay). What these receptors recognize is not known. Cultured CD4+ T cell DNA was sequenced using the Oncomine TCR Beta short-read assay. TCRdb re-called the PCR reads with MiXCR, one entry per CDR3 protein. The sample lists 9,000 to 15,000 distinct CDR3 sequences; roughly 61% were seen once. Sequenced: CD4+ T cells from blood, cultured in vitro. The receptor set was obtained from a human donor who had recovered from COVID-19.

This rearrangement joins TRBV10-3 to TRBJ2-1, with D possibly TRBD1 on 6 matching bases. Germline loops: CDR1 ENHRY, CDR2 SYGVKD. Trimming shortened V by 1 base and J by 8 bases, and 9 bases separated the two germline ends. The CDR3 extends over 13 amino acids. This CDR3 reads CAISELQGDEQFF. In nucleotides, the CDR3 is TGTGCCATCAGTGAGTTACAGGGCGATGAGCAGTTCTTC.

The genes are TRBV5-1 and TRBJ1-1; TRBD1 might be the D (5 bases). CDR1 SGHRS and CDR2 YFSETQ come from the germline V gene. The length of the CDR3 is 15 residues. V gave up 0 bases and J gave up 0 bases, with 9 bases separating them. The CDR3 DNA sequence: TGCGCCAGCAGCTTGGGACAGAAAATGAACACTGAAGCTTTCTTT. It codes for CASSLGQKMNTEAFF.

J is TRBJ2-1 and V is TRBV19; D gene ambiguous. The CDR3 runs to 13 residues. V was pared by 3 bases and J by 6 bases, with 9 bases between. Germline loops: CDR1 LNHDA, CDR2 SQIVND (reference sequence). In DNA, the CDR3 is TGTGCCAGTAGTATGGGAACCTTCAATGAGCAGTTCTTC. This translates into CASSMGTFNEQFF.

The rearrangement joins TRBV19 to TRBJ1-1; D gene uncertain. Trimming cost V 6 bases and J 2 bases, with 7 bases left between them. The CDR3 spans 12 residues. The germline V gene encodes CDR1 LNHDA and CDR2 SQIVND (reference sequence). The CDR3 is CASSITNTEAFF. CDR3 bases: TGTGCCAGTAGCATCACAAACACTGAAGCTTTCTTT.

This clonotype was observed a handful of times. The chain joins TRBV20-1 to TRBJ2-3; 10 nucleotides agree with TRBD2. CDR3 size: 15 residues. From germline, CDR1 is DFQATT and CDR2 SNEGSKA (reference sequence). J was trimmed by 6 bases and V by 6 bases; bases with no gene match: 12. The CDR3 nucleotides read TGCAGTGCACAACCAGGTAGCGGGAGGTTGGATACGCAGTATTTT. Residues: CSAQPGSGRLDTQYF.

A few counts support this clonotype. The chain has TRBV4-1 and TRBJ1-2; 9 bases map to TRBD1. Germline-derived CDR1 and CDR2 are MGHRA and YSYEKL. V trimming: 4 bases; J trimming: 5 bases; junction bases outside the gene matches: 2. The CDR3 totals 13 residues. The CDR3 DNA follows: TGCGCCAGCAGCCGGGACAGGGCTTATGGCTACACCTTC. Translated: CASSRDRAYGYTF.

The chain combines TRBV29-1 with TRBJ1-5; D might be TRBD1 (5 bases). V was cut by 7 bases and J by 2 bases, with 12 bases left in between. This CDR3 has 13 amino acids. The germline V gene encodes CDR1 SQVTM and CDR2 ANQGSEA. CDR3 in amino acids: CSAGADGNQPQHF. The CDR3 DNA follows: TGCAGCGCCGGGGCGGATGGCAATCAGCCCCAGCATTTT.

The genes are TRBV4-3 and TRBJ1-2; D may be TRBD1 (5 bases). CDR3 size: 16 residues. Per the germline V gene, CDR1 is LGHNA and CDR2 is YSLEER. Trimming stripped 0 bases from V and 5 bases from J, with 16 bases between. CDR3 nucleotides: TGCGCCAGCAGCCAAGATGCAGGGCGGGGGGTATATGGCTACACCTTC. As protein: CASSQDAGRGVYGYTF.

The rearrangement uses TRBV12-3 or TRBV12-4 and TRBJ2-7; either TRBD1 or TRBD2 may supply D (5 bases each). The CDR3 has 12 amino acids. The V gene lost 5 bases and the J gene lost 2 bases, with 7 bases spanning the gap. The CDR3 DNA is TGTGCCAGCAGTGGGGGTACCTACGAGCAGTACTTC. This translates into CASSGGTYEQYF.

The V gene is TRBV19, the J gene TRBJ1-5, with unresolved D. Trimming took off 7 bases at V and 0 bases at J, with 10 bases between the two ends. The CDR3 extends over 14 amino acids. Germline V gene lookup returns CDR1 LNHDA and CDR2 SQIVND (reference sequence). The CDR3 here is CASIGSHSNQPQHF. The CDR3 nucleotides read TGTGCCAGTATTGGGAGCCATAGCAATCAGCCCCAGCATTTT. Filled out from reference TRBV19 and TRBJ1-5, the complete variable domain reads DGGITQSPKYLFRKEGQNVTLSCEQNLNHDAMYWYRQDPGQGLRLIYYSQIVNDFQKGDIAEGYSVSREKKESFPLTVTSAQKNPTAFYLCASIGSHSNQPQHFGDGTRLSIL.

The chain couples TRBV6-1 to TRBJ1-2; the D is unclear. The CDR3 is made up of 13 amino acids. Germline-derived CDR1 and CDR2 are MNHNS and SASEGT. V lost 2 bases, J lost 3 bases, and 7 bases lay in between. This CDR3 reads CASSESRYYGYTF. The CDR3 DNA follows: TGTGCCAGCAGTGAATCTAGGTACTATGGCTACACCTTC.

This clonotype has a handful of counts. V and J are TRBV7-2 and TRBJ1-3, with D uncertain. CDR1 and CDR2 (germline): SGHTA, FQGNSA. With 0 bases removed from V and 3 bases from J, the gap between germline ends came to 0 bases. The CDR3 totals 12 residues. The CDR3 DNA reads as TGTGCCAGCAGCTTAGCTGGAAACACCATATATTTT. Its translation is CASSLAGNTIYF.

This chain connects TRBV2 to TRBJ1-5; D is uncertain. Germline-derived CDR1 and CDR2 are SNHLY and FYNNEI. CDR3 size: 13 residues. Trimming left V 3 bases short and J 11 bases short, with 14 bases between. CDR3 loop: CASSDLASLAQHF. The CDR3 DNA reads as TGTGCCAGCAGTGACCTGGCCTCTTTAGCCCAGCATTTT.

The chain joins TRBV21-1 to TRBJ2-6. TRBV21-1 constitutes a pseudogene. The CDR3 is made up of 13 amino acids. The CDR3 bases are TGTGCCAGCAGCAAATACGGGGCCAACGTCCTGACTTTC. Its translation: CASSKYGANVLTF.

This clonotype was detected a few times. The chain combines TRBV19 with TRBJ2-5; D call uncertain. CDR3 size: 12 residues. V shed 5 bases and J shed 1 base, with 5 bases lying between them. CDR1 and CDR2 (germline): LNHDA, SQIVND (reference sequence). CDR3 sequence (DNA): TGTGCCAGTAGTTCCAGCCAAGAGACCCAGTACTTC. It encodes CASSSSQETQYF.

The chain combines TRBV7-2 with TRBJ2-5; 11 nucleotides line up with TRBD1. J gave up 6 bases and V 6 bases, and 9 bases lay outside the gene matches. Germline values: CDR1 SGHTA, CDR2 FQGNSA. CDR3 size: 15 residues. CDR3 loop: CASRPADRGLKTQYF. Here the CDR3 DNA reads TGTGCCAGCAGACCAGCGGACAGGGGGCTGAAGACCCAGTACTTC.

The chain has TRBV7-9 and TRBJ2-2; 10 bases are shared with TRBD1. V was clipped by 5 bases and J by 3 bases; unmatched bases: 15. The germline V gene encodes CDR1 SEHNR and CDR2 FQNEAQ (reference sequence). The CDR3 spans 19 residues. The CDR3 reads CASSRDRGGLGEYTGELFF. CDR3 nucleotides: TGTGCCAGCAGCCGGGACAGGGGTGGACTAGGGGAGTACACCGGGGAGCTGTTTTTT.

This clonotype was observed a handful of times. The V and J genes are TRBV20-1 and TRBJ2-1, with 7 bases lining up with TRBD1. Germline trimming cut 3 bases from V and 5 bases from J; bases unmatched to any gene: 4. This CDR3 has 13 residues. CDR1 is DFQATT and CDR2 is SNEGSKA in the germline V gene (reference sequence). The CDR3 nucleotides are TGCAGTGCTAGGACAGGGAGTCACAATGAGCAGTTCTTC. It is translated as CSARTGSHNEQFF.

The CDR3 nucleotides are TGTGCCAGCACGGACAGGGGCCTCACAGATACGCAGTATTTT. This encodes CASTDRGLTDTQYF. The chain links TRBV25-1 to TRBJ2-3; 9 nucleotides line up with TRBD1. V shed 7 bases and J 2 bases; nucleotides not matched to a gene: 4. This CDR3 region has 14 residues. The V gene's germline CDR1 is MGHDK and CDR2 SYGVNS.

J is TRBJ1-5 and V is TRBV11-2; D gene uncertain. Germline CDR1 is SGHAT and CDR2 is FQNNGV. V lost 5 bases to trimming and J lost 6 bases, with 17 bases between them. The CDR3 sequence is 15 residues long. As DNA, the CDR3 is TGTGCCAGCAGCCCTATAGCTGGAGCAAGTCAGCCCCAGCATTTT. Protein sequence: CASSPIAGASQPQHF. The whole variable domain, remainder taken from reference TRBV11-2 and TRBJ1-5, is EAGVAQSPRYKIIEKRQSVAFWCNPISGHATLYWYQQILGQGPKLLIQFQNNGVVDDSQLPKDRFSAERLKGVDSTLKIQPAKLEDSAVYLCASSPIAGASQPQHFGDGTRLSIL.

The CDR3 DNA is TGTGCCTGGAGTGTCGGACAGAGAGGAAACACCATATATTTT. Translated, it gives CAWSVGQRGNTIYF. The genes are TRBV30 and TRBJ1-3, with D maybe TRBD1 (6 bases). Germline-derived CDR1 and CDR2 are GTSNPN and SVGIG (reference sequence). CDR3 length equals 14 residues. Deletions cut 0 bases from V and 4 bases from J, with 10 bases between.

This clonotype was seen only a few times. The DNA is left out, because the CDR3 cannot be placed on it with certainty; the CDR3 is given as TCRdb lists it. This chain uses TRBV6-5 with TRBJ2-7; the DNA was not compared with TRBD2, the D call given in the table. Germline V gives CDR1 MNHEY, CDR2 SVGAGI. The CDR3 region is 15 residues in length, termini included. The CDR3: CASSSSTSGRLKQYF.

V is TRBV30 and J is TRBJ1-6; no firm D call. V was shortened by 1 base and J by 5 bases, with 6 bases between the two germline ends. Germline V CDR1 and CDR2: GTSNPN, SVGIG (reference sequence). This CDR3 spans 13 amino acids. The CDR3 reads CAWSEQHNSPLHF. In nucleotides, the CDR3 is TGTGCCTGGAGTGAGCAGCATAATTCACCCCTCCACTTT.